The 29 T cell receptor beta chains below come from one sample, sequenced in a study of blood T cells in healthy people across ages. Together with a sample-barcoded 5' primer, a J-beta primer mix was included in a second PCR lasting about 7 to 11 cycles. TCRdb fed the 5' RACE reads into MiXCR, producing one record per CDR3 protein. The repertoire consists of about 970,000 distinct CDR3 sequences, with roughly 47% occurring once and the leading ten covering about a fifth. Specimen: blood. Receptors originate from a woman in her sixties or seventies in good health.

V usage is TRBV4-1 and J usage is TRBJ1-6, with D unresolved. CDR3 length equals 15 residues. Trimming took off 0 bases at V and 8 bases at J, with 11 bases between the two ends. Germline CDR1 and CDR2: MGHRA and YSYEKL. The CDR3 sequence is CASSQDSGSYSPLHF. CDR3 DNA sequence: TGCGCCAGCAGCCAAGATTCGGGCAGCTATTCACCCCTCCACTTT.

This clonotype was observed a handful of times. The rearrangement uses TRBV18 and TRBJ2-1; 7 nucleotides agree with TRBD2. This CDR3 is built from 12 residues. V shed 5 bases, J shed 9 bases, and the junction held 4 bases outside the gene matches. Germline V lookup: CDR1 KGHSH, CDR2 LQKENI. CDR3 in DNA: TGTGCCAGCTCATCCCGGGGGGTTGAGCAGTTCTTC. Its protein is CASSSRGVEQFF.

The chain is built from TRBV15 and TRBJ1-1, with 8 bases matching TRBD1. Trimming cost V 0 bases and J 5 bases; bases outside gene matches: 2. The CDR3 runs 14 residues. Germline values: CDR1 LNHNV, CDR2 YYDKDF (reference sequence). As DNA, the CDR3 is TGTGCCACCAGCAGAGACAGGGGGCGGACTGAAGCTTTCTTT. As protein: CATSRDRGRTEAFF.

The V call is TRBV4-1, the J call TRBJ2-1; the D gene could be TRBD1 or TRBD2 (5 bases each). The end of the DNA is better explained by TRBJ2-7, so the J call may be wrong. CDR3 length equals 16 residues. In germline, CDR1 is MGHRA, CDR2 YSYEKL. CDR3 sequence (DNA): TGCGCCAGCAGCCAAGATTCGGGACCTTCCTACAGTGAGCAGTACTTC. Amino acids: CASSQDSGPSYSEQYF.

CDR3 in amino acids: CSARGSSGRETGNTIYF. In DNA, the CDR3 is TGCAGTGCTAGGGGATCCTCAGGGAGGGAAACTGGAAACACCATATATTTT. The chain links TRBV20-1 to TRBJ1-3; possible D gene TRBD1, 5 bases. Trimming stripped 3 bases from V and 2 bases from J, with 20 bases between. This CDR3 has 17 residues. Germline V gene data show CDR1 as DFQATT and CDR2 as SNEGSKA (reference sequence).

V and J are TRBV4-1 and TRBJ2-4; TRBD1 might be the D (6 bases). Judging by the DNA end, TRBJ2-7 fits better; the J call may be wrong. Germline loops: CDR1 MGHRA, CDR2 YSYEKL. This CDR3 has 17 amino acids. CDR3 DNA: TGCGCCAGCAGCCAACTCCTTATCAGAGGGACACTCTACGAGCAGTACTTC. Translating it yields CASSQLLIRGTLYEQYF.

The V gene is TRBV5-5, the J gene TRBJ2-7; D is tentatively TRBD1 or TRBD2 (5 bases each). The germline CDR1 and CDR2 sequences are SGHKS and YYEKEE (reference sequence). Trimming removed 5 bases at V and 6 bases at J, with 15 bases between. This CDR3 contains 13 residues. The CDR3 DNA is TGTGCCAGCAGTCCCCCGGGACCCTCCGAGCAGTACTTC. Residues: CASSPPGPSEQYF. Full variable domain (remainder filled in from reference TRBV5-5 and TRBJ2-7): DAGVTQSPTHLIKTRGQQVTLRCSPISGHKSVSWYQQVLGQGPQFIFQYYEKEERGRGNFPDRFSARQFPNYSSELNVNALLLGDSALYLCASSPPGPSEQYFGPGTRLTVT.

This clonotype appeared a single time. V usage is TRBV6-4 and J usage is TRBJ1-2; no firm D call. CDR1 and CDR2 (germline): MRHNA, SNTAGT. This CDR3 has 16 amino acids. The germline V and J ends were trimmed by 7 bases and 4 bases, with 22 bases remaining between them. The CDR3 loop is CASKGNDEAYSYGYTF. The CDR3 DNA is TGTGCCAGCAAAGGCAATGACGAAGCCTACTCCTATGGCTACACCTTC.

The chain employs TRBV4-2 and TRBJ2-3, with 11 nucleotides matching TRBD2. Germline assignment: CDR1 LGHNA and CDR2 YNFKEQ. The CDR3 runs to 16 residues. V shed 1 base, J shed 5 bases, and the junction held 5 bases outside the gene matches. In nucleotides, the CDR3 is TGTGCCAGCAGCCAAGGGACTAGCGGGTTGAGAGATACGCAGTATTTT. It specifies CASSQGTSGLRDTQYF.

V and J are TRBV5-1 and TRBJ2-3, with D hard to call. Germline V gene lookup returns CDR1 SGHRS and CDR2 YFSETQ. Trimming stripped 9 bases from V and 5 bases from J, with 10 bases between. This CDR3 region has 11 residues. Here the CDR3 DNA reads TGCGCCACCCGAAGTGTAGATACGCAGTATTTT. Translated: CATRSVDTQYF. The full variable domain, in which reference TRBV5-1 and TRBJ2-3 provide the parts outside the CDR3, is KAGVTQTPRYLIKTRGQQVTLSCSPISGHRSVSWYQQTPGQGLQFLFEYFSETQRNKGNFPGRFSGRQFSNSRSEMNVSTLELGDSALYLCATRSVDTQYFGPGTRLTVL.

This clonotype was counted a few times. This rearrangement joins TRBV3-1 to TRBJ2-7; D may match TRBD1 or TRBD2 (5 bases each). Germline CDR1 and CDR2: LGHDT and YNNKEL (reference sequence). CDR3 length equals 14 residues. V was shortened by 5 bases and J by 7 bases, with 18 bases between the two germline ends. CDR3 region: CASSCRDGSCEQYF. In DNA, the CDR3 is TGTGCCAGCAGCTGCAGGGACGGGTCTTGTGAGCAGTACTTC.

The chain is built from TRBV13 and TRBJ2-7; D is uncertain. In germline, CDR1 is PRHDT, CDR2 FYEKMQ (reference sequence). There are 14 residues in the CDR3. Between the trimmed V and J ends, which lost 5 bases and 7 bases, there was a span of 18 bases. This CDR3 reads CASSPSRSYNEQYF. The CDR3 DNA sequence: TGTGCCAGCAGCCCTAGTCGCTCCTACAATGAGCAGTACTTC.

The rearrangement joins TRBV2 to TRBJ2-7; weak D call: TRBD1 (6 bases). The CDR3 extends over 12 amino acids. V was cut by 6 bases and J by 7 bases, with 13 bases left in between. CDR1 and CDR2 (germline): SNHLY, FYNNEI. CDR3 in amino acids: CASRTQGSEQYF. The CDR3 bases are TGTGCCAGCAGGACGCAGGGGTCTGAGCAGTACTTC.

This CDR3 reads CAISESLGANSYNEQFF. The CDR3 DNA sequence: TGTGCCATCAGTGAGTCCTTGGGTGCGAATTCCTACAATGAGCAGTTCTTC. The chain uses TRBV10-3 and TRBJ2-1; D gene ambiguous. CDR1 and CDR2 (germline): ENHRY, SYGVKD. V lost 0 bases to trimming and J lost 1 base, with 13 bases between them. This CDR3 is 17 amino acids long.

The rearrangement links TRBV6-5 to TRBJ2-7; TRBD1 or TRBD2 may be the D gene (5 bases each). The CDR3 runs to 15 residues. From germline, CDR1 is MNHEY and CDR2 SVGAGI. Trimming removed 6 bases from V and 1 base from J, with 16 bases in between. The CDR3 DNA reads TGTGCCAGCAGACCCCAAGGGACGGTGTCCTACGAGCAGTACTTC. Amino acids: CASRPQGTVSYEQYF.

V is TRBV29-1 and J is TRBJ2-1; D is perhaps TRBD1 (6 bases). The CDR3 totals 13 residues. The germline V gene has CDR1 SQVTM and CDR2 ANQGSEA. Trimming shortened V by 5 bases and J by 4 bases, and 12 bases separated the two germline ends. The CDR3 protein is CSVQGQSYNEQFF. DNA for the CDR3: TGCAGCGTTCAGGGACAATCATACAATGAGCAGTTCTTC.

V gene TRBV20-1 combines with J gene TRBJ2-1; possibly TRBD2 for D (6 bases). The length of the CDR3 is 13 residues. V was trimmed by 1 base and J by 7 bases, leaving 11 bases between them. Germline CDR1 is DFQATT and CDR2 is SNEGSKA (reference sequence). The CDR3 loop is CSARARTTNEQFF. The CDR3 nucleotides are TGCAGTGCTAGAGCCAGGACTACGAATGAGCAGTTCTTC.

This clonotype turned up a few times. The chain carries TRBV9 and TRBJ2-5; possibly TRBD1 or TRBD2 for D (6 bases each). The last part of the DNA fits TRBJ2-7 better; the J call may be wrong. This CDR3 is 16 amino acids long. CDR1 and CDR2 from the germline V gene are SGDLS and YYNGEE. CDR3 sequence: CASSVVAGGGPYEQYF. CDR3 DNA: TGTGCCAGCAGCGTAGTGGCAGGAGGGGGGCCCTACGAGCAGTACTTC.

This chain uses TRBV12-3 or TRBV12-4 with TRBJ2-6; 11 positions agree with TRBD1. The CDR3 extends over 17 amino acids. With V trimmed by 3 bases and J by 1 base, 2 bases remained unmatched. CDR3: CASSFGTGGSGANVLTF. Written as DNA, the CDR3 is TGTGCCAGCAGTTTTGGGACAGGGGGATCTGGGGCCAACGTCCTGACTTTC.

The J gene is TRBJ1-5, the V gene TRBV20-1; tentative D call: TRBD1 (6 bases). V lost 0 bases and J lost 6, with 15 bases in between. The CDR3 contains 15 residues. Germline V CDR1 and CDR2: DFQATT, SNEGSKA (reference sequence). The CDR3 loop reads CSARDPGHQSQPQHF. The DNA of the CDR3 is TGCAGTGCTAGAGATCCGGGACATCAGAGTCAGCCCCAGCATTTT.

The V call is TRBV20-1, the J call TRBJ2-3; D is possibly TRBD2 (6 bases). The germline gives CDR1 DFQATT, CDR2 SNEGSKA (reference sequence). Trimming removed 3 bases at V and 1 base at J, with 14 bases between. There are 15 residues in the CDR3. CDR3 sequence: CSASRARGRTDTQYF. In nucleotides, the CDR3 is TGCAGTGCTAGTCGGGCGCGGGGACGCACAGATACGCAGTATTTT.

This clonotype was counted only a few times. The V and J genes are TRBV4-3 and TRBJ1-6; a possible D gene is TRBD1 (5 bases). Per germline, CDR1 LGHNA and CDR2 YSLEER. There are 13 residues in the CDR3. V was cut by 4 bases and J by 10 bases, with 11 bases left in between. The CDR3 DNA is TGCGCCAGCAGCCTATCAAGGGGCTCACCCCTCCACTTT. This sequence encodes CASSLSRGSPLHF.

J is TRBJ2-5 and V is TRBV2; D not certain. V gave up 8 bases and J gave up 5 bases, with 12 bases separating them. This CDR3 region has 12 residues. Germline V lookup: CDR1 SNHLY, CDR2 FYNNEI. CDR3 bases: TGTGCCAGCTTGAGTCTTTGGGAGACCCAGTACTTC. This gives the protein CASLSLWETQYF.

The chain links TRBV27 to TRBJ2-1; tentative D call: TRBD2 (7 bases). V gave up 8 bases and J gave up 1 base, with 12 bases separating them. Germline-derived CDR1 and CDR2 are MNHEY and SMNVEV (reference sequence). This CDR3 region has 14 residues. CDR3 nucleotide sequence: TGTGCCAGCCAACAGGGAGGGTCCTACAATGAGCAGTTCTTC. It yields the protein CASQQGGSYNEQFF.

This CDR3 reads CASSGYLGDSYNEQFF. The CDR3 bases are TGTGCCAGCAGCGGATATCTAGGGGACTCCTACAATGAGCAGTTCTTC. This chain uses TRBV11-2 with TRBJ2-1; D might be TRBD1 (5 bases). V was clipped by 5 bases and J by 0 bases, with 14 bases between them. This CDR3 region has 16 residues. Germline V lookup: CDR1 SGHAT, CDR2 FQNNGV.

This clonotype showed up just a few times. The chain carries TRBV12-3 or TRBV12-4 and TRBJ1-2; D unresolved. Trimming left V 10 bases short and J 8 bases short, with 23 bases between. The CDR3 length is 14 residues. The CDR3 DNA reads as TGTGCCATCGCGGGATTGAGTGGAATAGGCGGCTACACCTTC. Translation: CAIAGLSGIGGYTF.

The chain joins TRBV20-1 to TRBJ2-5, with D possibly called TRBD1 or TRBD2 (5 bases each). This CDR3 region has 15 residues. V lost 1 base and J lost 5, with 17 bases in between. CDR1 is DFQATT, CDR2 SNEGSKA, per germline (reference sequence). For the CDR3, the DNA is TGCAGTGCTAGAGGACAGACTACGGGGACGGAGACCCAGTACTTC. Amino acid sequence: CSARGQTTGTETQYF.

CDR3 in amino acids: CASSPAVAGGAYEQYF. In DNA, the CDR3 is TGTGCCAGCAGCCCCGCGGTAGCGGGTGGTGCCTACGAGCAGTACTTC. The rearrangement joins TRBV7-2 to TRBJ2-7; 7 bases fit TRBD2. CDR1 and CDR2 (germline): SGHTA, FQGNSA. V dropped 5 bases and J dropped 2; count of bases not matched to a gene: 12. This CDR3 has 16 amino acids.

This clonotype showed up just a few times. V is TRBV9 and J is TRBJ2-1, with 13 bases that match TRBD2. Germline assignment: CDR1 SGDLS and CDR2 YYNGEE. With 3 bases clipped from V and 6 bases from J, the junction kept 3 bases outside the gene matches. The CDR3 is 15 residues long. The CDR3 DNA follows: TGTGCCAGCAGCGAAGGGACTAGCGGGGTCAATGAGCAGTTCTTC. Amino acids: CASSEGTSGVNEQFF.